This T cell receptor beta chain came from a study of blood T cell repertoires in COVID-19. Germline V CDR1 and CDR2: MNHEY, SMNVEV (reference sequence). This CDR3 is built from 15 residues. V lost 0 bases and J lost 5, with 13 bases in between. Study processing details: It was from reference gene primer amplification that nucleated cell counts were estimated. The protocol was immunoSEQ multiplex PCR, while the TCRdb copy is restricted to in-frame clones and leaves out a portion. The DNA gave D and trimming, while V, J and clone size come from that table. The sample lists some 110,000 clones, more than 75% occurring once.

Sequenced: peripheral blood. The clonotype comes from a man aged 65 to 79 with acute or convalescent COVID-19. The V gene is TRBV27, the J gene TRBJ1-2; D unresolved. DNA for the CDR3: TGTGCCAGCAGTTTATCGTACAGTTACCCTTATGGCTACACCTTC. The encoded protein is CASSLSYSYPYGYTF.